The following is a T cell receptor beta chain sequence with its context. The entry originates in a study of technical replicates of blood from a few donors. Libraries were prepared by immunoSEQ multiplex PCR; TCRdb keeps only in-frame clonotypes and omits some of them. The sample has about 68,000 clones; about 97% are singletons. The CDR3 has 16 residues. This clonotype originated in a human donor in good health. The chain links TRBV12-2 to TRBJ1-5; TRBD1 reflects the table's D call only, with no check against the DNA. TRBV12-2 is marked as a pseudogene. The sample was T cells isolated from PBMCs. The CDR3 region has the DNA TGTGCAAGTCACGCTTTCAGCAGGGATGGAAGTCAGCCCCAGCATTTT. Translation: CASHAFSRDGSQPQHF.